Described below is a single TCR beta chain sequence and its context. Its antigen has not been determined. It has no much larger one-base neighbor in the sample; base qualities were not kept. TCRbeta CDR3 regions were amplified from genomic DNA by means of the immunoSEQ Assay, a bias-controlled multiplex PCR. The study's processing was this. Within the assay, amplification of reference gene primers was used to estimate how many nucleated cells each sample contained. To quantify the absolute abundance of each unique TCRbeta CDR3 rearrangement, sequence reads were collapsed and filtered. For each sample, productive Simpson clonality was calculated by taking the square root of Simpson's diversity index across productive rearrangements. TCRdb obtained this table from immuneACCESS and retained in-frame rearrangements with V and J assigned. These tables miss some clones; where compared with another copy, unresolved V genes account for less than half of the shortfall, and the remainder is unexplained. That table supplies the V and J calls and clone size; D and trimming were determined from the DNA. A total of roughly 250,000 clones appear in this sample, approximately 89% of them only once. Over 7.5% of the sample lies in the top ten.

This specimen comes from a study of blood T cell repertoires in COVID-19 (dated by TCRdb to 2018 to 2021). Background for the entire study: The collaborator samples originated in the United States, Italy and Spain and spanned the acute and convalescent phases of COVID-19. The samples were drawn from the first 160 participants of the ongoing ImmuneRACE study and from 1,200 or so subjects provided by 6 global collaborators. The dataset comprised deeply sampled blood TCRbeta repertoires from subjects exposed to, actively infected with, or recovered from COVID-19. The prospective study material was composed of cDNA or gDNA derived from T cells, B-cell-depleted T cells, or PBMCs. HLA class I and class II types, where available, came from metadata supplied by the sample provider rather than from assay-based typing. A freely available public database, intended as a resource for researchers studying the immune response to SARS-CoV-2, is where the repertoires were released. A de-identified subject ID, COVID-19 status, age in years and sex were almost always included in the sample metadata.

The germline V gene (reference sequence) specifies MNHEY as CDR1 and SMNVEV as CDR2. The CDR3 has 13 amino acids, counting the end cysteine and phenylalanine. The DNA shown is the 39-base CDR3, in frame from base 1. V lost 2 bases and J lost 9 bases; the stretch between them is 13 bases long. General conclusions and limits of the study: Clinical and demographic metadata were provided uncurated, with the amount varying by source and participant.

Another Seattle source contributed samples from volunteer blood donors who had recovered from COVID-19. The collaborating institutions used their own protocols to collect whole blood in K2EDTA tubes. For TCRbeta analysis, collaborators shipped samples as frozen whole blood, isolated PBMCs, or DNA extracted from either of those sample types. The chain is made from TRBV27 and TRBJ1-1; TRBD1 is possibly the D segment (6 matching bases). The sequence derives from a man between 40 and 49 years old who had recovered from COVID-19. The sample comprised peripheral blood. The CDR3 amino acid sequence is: CASSLTSTGKAFF. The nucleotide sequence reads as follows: TGTGCCAGCAGTTTAACCTCCACAGGGAAAGCTTTCTTT.